Presented here are 19 T cell receptor beta chains from one specimen sequenced in a study of T cell repertoires in cytomegalovirus infection. TCRdb re-analysed the reads in MiXCR, keeping a single row per CDR3 protein. The sample records nearly 550,000 distinct CDR3 sequences, about 17% being singletons. The sequenced material came from CD8+ T cells from PBMCs. The receptors shown here come from a human donor in good health (CMV status not recorded). Some clones in this sample may be carry-over from other donors' samples.

This clonotype was seen more than once but under ten times. This chain links TRBV4-2 with TRBJ1-2; 9 bases fit TRBD1. The trim removed 1 base at V and 5 bases at J, leaving 5 bases unmatched. CDR3 length: 15 residues. The germline V gene has CDR1 LGHNA and CDR2 YNFKEQ. The DNA of the CDR3 is TGTGCCAGCAGCCAAGCACCGGGACAGGGTTATGGCTACACCTTC. Encoded protein: CASSQAPGQGYGYTF.

This clonotype was seen many times. The chain joins TRBV12-3 or TRBV12-4 to TRBJ2-1; 9 bases match TRBD2. After removal of 2 bases from V and 3 bases from J, the junction contained 8 bases not matched to a gene. This CDR3 comprises 17 residues. This CDR3 is CASSLLGLAGLYNEQFF. CDR3 DNA: TGTGCCAGCAGTTTATTGGGCCTAGCGGGACTCTACAATGAGCAGTTCTTC.

This clonotype came up a few times. This rearrangement joins TRBV19 to TRBJ2-7; 10 bases map to TRBD1. The CDR3 has 14 residues. Germline-derived CDR1 and CDR2 are LNHDA and SQIVND (reference sequence). The ends lost 7 bases at V and 3 bases at J; junction bases unmatched: 6. CDR3 region: CASMPGQGNYEQYF. In nucleotides, the CDR3 is TGTGCCAGTATGCCGGGACAGGGGAACTACGAGCAGTACTTC.

The chain uses TRBV3-1 and TRBJ1-5; the D is unclear. Germline CDR1 LGHDT, CDR2 YNNKEL (reference sequence). With 1 base removed from V and 1 base from J, the gap between germline ends came to 14 bases. The CDR3 is 17 amino acids. The CDR3 coding sequence is TGTGCCAGCAGCCAAGCGGTCGGGGTGGGGAGCAATCAGCCCCAGCATTTT. Its translation is CASSQAVGVGSNQPQHF. The complete variable domain, with remaining parts taken from reference TRBV3-1 and TRBJ1-5, reads DTAVSQTPKYLVTQMGNDKSIKCEQNLGHDTMYWYKQDSKKFLKIMFSYNNKELIINETVPNRFSPKSPDKAHLNLHINSLELGDSAVYFCASSQAVGVGSNQPQHFGDGTRLSIL.

This clonotype came up many times. The V and J genes are TRBV6-5 and TRBJ1-5, with D possibly being TRBD1 (5 bases). Germline V gene data show CDR1 as MNHEY and CDR2 as SVGAGI. V lost 2 bases, J lost 2 bases, and 7 bases lay in between. This CDR3 spans 14 amino acids. The DNA for the CDR3 is TGTGCCAGCAGTTACATCAGGGGCAATCAGCCCCAGCATTTT. Its translation is CASSYIRGNQPQHF.

This clonotype has at least ten counts. This rearrangement joins TRBV2 to TRBJ2-2; D is ambiguous. Looked up from germline, CDR1 is SNHLY and CDR2 is FYNNEI. V dropped 3 bases and J dropped 0 bases, with 8 bases sitting between them. The CDR3 consists of 15 residues. CDR3 nucleotides: TGTGCCAGCAGTGAGATTACTACGAACACCGGGGAGCTGTTTTTT. This gives the protein CASSEITTNTGELFF.

This clonotype is a singleton in its sample. J is TRBJ2-7 and V is TRBV11-2; the D call may be TRBD1 or TRBD2 (5 bases each). This CDR3 has 16 amino acids. Germline values: CDR1 SGHAT, CDR2 FQNNGV. The germline V and J ends were trimmed by 3 bases and 4 bases, with 19 bases remaining between them. CDR3 nucleotides: TGTGCCAGCAGCTTTTGGGGGAAGAGAGAATTTTACGAGCAGTACTTC. Translation gives CASSFWGKREFYEQYF.

This clonotype was seen ten or more times. This rearrangement joins TRBV7-9 to TRBJ2-1; TRBD2 might be the D (5 bases). The CDR3 covers 13 residues. V was trimmed by 0 bases and J by 10 bases, leaving 10 bases between them. Germline CDR1 reads SEHNR; CDR2 reads FQNEAQ (reference sequence). CDR3 sequence reads: CASSLALSGEQFF. In DNA, the CDR3 is TGTGCCAGCAGCTTAGCGCTAAGCGGCGAGCAGTTCTTC.

This clonotype was seen many times. The chain joins TRBV6-5 to TRBJ1-1, with D unclear. Per the germline V gene, CDR1 is MNHEY and CDR2 is SVGAGI. Trimming pared 2 bases from V and 5 bases from J, leaving 12 bases between. This CDR3 region has 14 residues. The CDR3 loop is CASSYTISGTEAFF. In nucleotides, the CDR3 is TGTGCCAGCAGTTACACTATCTCGGGGACTGAAGCTTTCTTT.

Concerning this clonotype: Possible read error: a much larger clone is one base away. The V gene is TRBV11-2, the J gene TRBJ2-1, with a possible D match to TRBD1 (6 bases). The ends were cut back, 6 bases at V and 5 bases at J, with 20 bases in the middle. This CDR3 comprises 16 residues. Germline V CDR1 and CDR2: SGHAT, FQNNGV. CDR3 nucleotides: TGTGCCAGCAGTCCAGGGGTACGGCCAAGAGACAATGAGCAGTTCTTC. Translated: CASSPGVRPRDNEQFF.

J is TRBJ2-7 and V is TRBV6-5; 7 bases match TRBD1. Losses at the gene ends were 8 bases for V and 2 bases for J; bases not matched to a gene: 9. The germline V gene has CDR1 MNHEY and CDR2 SVGAGI. CDR3 length: 14 residues. The CDR3, as DNA: TGTGCCAGCTCAGAAAGGGACAGAACCTACGAGCAGTACTTC. Protein sequence: CASSERDRTYEQYF.

The chain has TRBV30 and TRBJ1-2; no reliable D call. The CDR3 extends over 11 amino acids. Germline CDR1 and CDR2: GTSNPN and SVGIG (reference sequence). Trimming took off 5 bases at V and 4 bases at J, with 8 bases between the two ends. This chain's CDR3 is CAWGVLYGYTF. The CDR3 DNA sequence: TGTGCCTGGGGGGTTCTCTATGGCTACACCTTC.

This clonotype was seen ten or more times. The chain joins TRBV19 to TRBJ2-7; TRBD1 aligns across 7 bases. The CDR3 runs 14 residues. With 4 bases clipped from V and 5 bases from J, the junction kept 8 bases outside the gene matches. Germline values: CDR1 LNHDA, CDR2 SQIVND (reference sequence). The CDR3 nucleotides are TGTGCCAGTAGTAGTGACAGGGTGATGAACGAGCAGTACTTC. Amino acids: CASSSDRVMNEQYF.

J is TRBJ2-3 and V is TRBV20-1; 8 positions agree with TRBD1. The germline V gene has CDR1 DFQATT and CDR2 SNEGSKA (reference sequence). The trim removed 3 bases at V and 5 bases at J, leaving 7 bases unmatched. The CDR3 runs to 14 residues. CDR3 sequence reads: CSASGQGAGDTQYF. Here the CDR3 DNA reads TGCAGTGCTAGTGGTCAGGGGGCGGGAGATACGCAGTATTTT.

In the case of this clonotype: Given a much more abundant clone one base away, this may be a read error. No conserved phenylalanine or tryptophan is present at the end of the CDR3, so a read error is the likely explanation. This chain links TRBV15 with TRBJ2-1; 8 positions agree with TRBD2. The CDR3 is 15 residues long. Germline V CDR1 and CDR2: LNHNV, YYDKDF (reference sequence). V lost 1 base, J lost 7 bases, and 6 bases stayed unmatched. The CDR3 DNA reads TGTGCCACCAGCAGAGCAACTAGCGGTGGGAATGAGCAGTTCTTA. Translated, it gives CATSRATSGGNEQFL.

There are a few counts of this clonotype. V usage is TRBV5-6 and J usage is TRBJ2-3, with a possible D match to TRBD1 (7 bases). V gave up 0 bases and J gave up 3 bases, with 14 bases separating them. The germline gives CDR1 SGHDT, CDR2 YYEEEE. The CDR3 extends over 16 amino acids. DNA for the CDR3: TGTGCCAGCAGCTTGGGAGGCCAGGGGGGTACAGATACGCAGTATTTT. Amino acid sequence: CASSLGGQGGTDTQYF.

The V and J genes are TRBV27 and TRBJ2-7, with a tentative D call TRBD1 (5 bases). The CDR3 runs 14 residues. Trimming cost V 3 bases and J 7 bases, with 16 bases left between them. Germline V gene lookup returns CDR1 MNHEY and CDR2 SMNVEV (reference sequence). CDR3 sequence (DNA): TGTGCCAGCAGTTTTATCCCTGGATCAGGGGAGCAGTACTTC. It translates to CASSFIPGSGEQYF.

This clonotype was detected a few times. The V gene is TRBV9, the J gene TRBJ2-3; no clear D gene. The CDR3 contains 14 residues. Trimming stripped 5 bases from V and 2 bases from J, with 12 bases between. Germline V gene sequence: CDR1 SGDLS, CDR2 YYNGEE. CDR3 sequence reads: CASSTTKPTDTQYF. DNA for the CDR3: TGTGCCAGCAGTACCACCAAACCCACAGATACGCAGTATTTT.

The gene calls are TRBV9 and TRBJ2-6; D is possibly TRBD1 (5 bases). CDR1 and CDR2 from the germline V gene are SGDLS and YYNGEE. V was trimmed by 3 bases and J by 3 bases, leaving 7 bases between them. This CDR3 has 14 amino acids. CDR3 in amino acids: CASSGQFGANVLTF. CDR3 DNA: TGTGCCAGCAGCGGACAGTTTGGGGCCAACGTCCTGACTTTC.